The present TCR beta chain was sequenced within a study of OX40 agonist ivuxolimab in advanced cancers. Study information: Across the patients, intravenous ivuxolimab was delivered every 2 weeks at 0.01 to 10 mg/kg. General study results and limits: At 0.1 to 3.0 mg/kg and by week 6, clonal expansion occurred in CD4+ and CD8+ blood T cells.

At baseline, cycle 4 day 1, and cycle 7 day 1, blood was sampled. V lost 6 bases to trimming and J lost 4 bases; unmatched junction nucleotides: 5. This CDR3 region has 14 residues. Germline assignment: CDR1 LNHDA and CDR2 SQIVND (reference sequence). The data were produced by immunoSEQ multiplex PCR, yet TCRdb's version contains in-frame clones alone and is incomplete. In the table there are around 63,000 clones, more than 70% of which are singletons. Points on this clone: Antigen unknown.

This TCR was recovered from an adult with an advanced solid tumor such as melanoma, head and neck, liver or kidney cancer. This sequence joins TRBV19 and TRBJ1-4; 7 positions agree with TRBD1. The specimen was CD4+ or CD8+ T cells sorted from blood, collected in a trial of the OX40 agonist ivuxolimab. For the CDR3, the DNA is TGTGCCAGTAGCGAGCAGGGGGTTAATGAAAAACTGTTTTTT. This gives the protein CASSEQGVNEKLFF.